This T cell receptor (beta chain) was obtained from a study of blood T cell repertoires in COVID-19. Turning to the study itself: Sources were T cells, B-cell-depleted T cells, or PBMCs; the material itself was cDNA or gDNA.

Trimming pared 6 bases from V and 4 bases from J, leaving 15 bases between. The CDR3 runs 14 residues. The germline CDR1 and CDR2 sequences are MNHEY and SVGAGI. Per the authors' pipeline: Estimates of nucleated cell counts were drawn from the amplification of reference gene primers. The assay was immunoSEQ multiplex PCR, and TCRdb's table has in-frame clones only and misses some. That table gives V, J and clone size, and the DNA gave D and trimming. Found here are more than 90,000 clones, approximately 87% of them singletons; the top ten hold around 8%. This sequence joins TRBV6-5 and TRBJ1-2, with a tentative D call TRBD1 (6 bases). The material sequenced was peripheral blood. This receptor was identified in a man between 65 and 85 years old who had recovered from COVID-19. The CDR3 spells CASSLGQGGYGYTF. The DNA for the CDR3 is TGTGCCAGCAGCCTGGGACAAGGGGGCTATGGCTACACCTTC.